The rows below give T cell receptor beta chains drawn from one sample of a study of cytomegalovirus exposure and HLA in healthy donors. Data came from immunoSEQ multiplex PCR; TCRdb stores just in-frame clones and leaves some out. The table has 150,000 to 200,000 clones, about four fifths seen once; the top ten hold about 1.6%. Sequenced: PBMCs. The receptor set was obtained from a man between 35 and 55 years old in good health and CMV-seronegative. Both conserved end residues are part of each CDR3. D genes are given only for firm matches. The listing skips clone size in some rows; elsewhere it reads once, few, many or a size class.

NA	TRBV11-2	NA	TRBJ2-7	TGTGCCAGCAGCTTAGGGGGCGGGAACCTCTTTTTGTACGAGCAGTACTTC	CASSLGGGNLFLYEQYF
once	TRBV28	TRBD1	TRBJ1-2	TGTGCCAGCACCCCCGGGACAGTCTATGGCTACACCTTC	CASTPGTVYGYTF
NA	TRBV4-1	NA	TRBJ2-1	TGCGCCAGCAGCCCCCCGGGGTTAGATGAGCAGTTCTTC	CASSPPGLDEQFF
NA	TRBV9	NA	TRBJ2-3	TGTGCCAGCACCGCGGAACCAATTGTGGATACGCAGTATTTT	CASTAEPIVDTQYF
NA	TRBV2	TRBD2	TRBJ2-3	TGTGCCAGCAGTGAAGCGCTAGCGGGAGGGAATACGCAGTATTTT	CASSEALAGGNTQYF
NA	TRBV12-2	NA	TRBJ1-4	TGTGCAAGTCGCGCCCTCGGGGGGGGAGGGGGTGAAAAACTGTTTTTT	CASRALGGGGGEKLFF
NA	TRBV19	NA	TRBJ2-3	TGTGCCAGTAGTATGTCCTTACTTTCCACAGATACGCAGTATTTT	CASSMSLLSTDTQYF
once	TRBV13	TRBD1	TRBJ2-3	TGTGCCAGCAGCTTAAGAGGGGGCGAGGATACGCAGTATTTT	CASSLRGGEDTQYF
once	TRBV4-1	TRBD1	TRBJ1-3	TGCGCCAGCAGCGTAACCAGGGGGTCTGGAAACACCATATATTTT	CASSVTRGSGNTIYF
NA	TRBV30	TRBD1	TRBJ1-2	TGTGCCTGCTACAGGGGAGGCTACACCTTC	CACYRGGYTF
NA	TRBV6-6	NA	TRBJ2-7	TGTGCCAGCAGTTACAGTTCCACAGCTTCCTACGAGCAGTACTTC	CASSYSSTASYEQYF
NA	TRBV21-1	NA	TRBJ1-2	TGTGCCAGCAGCCGAGGACACATCTATGGCTACACCTTC	CASSRGHIYGYTF
NA	TRBV9	NA	TRBJ1-3	TGTGCCAGCAGCGTAGCGCAGGGTGCCATCTCTGGAAACACCATATATTTT	CASSVAQGAISGNTIYF
NA	TRBV4-2	TRBD1	TRBJ1-2	TGTGCCAGCAGCCAAGAGCGACAGGGACGGATAGACTACACCTTC	CASSQERQGRIDYTF
NA	TRBV10-3	TRBD2	TRBJ2-3	TGTGCCATCAGTTCCCCCGGGACTACCACAGATACGCAGTATTTT	CAISSPGTTTDTQYF
NA	TRBV7-2	NA	TRBJ2-5	TGTGCCAGCAGCGACCGTCGGGCCCAGTACTTC	CASSDRRAQYF
NA	TRBV5-6	TRBD1	TRBJ1-3	TGTGCCAGCAGCTTGAATTCGGGACAGACTGGAAACACCATATATTTT	CASSLNSGQTGNTIYF
NA	TRBV6-1	TRBD1	TRBJ1-6	TGTGCCAGCAGTGAAGTCCGAAGACAGGGGGTACCACCCCTCCACTTT	CASSEVRRQGVPPLHF
NA	TRBV14	TRBD1	TRBJ2-7	TGTGCCAGCAGCCAAGGATTTGACAGGGGGACCTACGAGCAGTACTTC	CASSQGFDRGTYEQYF
NA	TRBV10-3	TRBD2	TRBJ2-7	TGTGCCATCAGTGACCCTGCGGGGGGGAATGGGGAGCAGTACTTC	CAISDPAGGNGEQYF
NA	TRBV9	TRBD2	TRBJ2-1	TGTGCCAGCAGCAAGGGGGGTAGCGGGGGCCAAGTCAATGAGCAGTTCTTC	CASSKGGSGGQVNEQFF
NA	TRBV30	NA	TRBJ1-2	TGTGCCTGGAGGGCAGGACAGTCCAGCTATGGCTACACCTTC	CAWRAGQSSYGYTF
NA	TRBV7-3	TRBD1	TRBJ2-2	TGTGCCAGCAGCTTCCAGGGGGCCGGGGAGCTGTTTTTT	CASSFQGAGELFF
NA	TRBV27	TRBD2	TRBJ2-7	TGTGCCAGCAGTTTATCGGGCGGGAGCCCCGGGCAGTACTTC	CASSLSGGSPGQYF
NA	TRBV2	NA	TRBJ1-5	TGTGCCAGCAGTGATTGGCTTAGCAATCAGCCCCAGCATTTT	CASSDWLSNQPQHF
NA	TRBV4-1	NA	TRBJ2-1	TGCGCCAGCAGCCAAGATCCCCGGGGGGCGCGCAAGGAGAATGAGCAGTTCTTC	CASSQDPRGARKENEQFF
NA	TRBV11-3	NA	TRBJ2-7	TGTGCCAGCAGCTTAGGGGTCAGGGACAAGCAGTACTTC	CASSLGVRDKQYF
NA	TRBV28	NA	TRBJ2-7	TGTGCCAGCCAAACTTGGCAGGGGTCCTACGAGCAGTACTTC	CASQTWQGSYEQYF
NA	TRBV10-1	TRBD1	TRBJ1-3	TGCGCCAACGAGACAGGGGGAAACACCATATATTTT	CANETGGNTIYF
NA	TRBV4-1	TRBD2	TRBJ2-2	TGCGCCAGCAGACCTTCCGGGACTAGCGGTAACACCGGGGAGCTGTTTTTT	CASRPSGTSGNTGELFF
NA	TRBV7-2	TRBD2	TRBJ2-3	TGTGCCAGCAGGAGGGGACTAGCGACAGATACGCAGTATTTT	CASRRGLATDTQYF
NA	TRBV28	NA	TRBJ2-3	TGTGCCAGCAGTCGACAGACCACAGATACGCAGTATTTT	CASSRQTTDTQYF
NA	TRBV5-1	TRBD1	TRBJ2-7	TGCGCCAGCAGCCTAATGACTGACGCAGGGGGCGAGCAGTACTTC	CASSLMTDAGGEQYF
NA	TRBV7-3	NA	TRBJ2-1	TGTGCCAGCAGCTTGTCCAGGGCCTCTAACAATGAGCAGTTCTTC	CASSLSRASNNEQFF
NA	TRBV5-1	NA	TRBJ1-5	TGCGCCAGCAGTTCCTGGGGGGGGGCTGATCAGCCCCAGCATTTT	CASSSWGGADQPQHF
NA	TRBV19	NA	TRBJ1-5	TGTGCCAGTAGTCTCGAGACGGGTCAGCCCCAGCATTTT	CASSLETGQPQHF
NA	TRBV28	TRBD1	TRBJ2-7	TGTGCCAGCAGTTTAACAGGGGCGATCTACGAGCAGTACTTC	CASSLTGAIYEQYF
NA	TRBV4-3	NA	TRBJ2-5	TGCGCCAGCAGCCAAGAAACCGGAGGGACCCAGTACTTC	CASSQETGGTQYF
NA	TRBV29-1	NA	TRBJ1-1	TGCAGCGTGGGGATGGGGGCCAACACTGAAGCTTTCTTT	CSVGMGANTEAFF
NA	TRBV5-1	NA	TRBJ2-3	TGCGCCAGCAGCTTGGAGCGGCCCACAGATACGCAGTATTTT	CASSLERPTDTQYF
NA	TRBV5-6	NA	TRBJ1-5	TGTGCCAGCAGCTTGGCGGGGTATAGCAATCAGCCCCAGCATTTT	CASSLAGYSNQPQHF
NA	TRBV6-5	TRBD2	TRBJ2-1	TGTGCCAGCAGTTACCTCGGGGGGAATGAGCAGTTCTTC	CASSYLGGNEQFF